The T cell receptor (beta chain) described here comes from a study of cytomegalovirus exposure and HLA in healthy donors. The V gene's germline CDR1 is SNHLY and CDR2 FYNNEI. This CDR3 has 15 amino acids. V was pared by 6 bases and J by 5 bases, with 8 bases of the junction left unmatched. Sequencing was performed with immunoSEQ multiplex PCR; in TCRdb, only in-frame clones are kept and a portion is missing. The data hold around 300,000 clones, with 65% to 90% observed a single time. Regarding this clone: The target antigen is unknown.

Whole-study results and caveats: The study put 150 to 200 TCR beta chains on its list as cytomegalovirus-associated. For cytomegalovirus status, the classifier reportedly gave diagnoses with high specificity and sensitivity.

The sequence came from a young woman in good health and CMV-seronegative. Material for sequencing was PBMCs. V gene TRBV2 combines with J gene TRBJ2-7; 12 nucleotides match TRBD2. The CDR3 nucleotides read TGTGCCAGCAGGGCAAGACTAGCGGGAGAGAACGAGCAGTACTTC. This sequence encodes CASRARLAGENEQYF.